These 30 T cell receptor beta chains were sequenced from one sample in a study of T cells in tuberculosis. This sample's time point: new active TB diagnosis, blood taken before or within 7 days of starting treatment. Sequenced by immunoSEQ multiplex PCR; TCRdb stores in-frame clones only, minus some. Here the sample spans approximately 31,000 clones, approximately 85% being singletons. The source material was PBMCs, sampled at tuberculosis diagnosis. Every receptor here comes from an adult with tuberculosis.

The chain has TRBV5-4 and TRBJ2-1; possible D gene TRBD2, 6 bases. With 0 bases removed from V and 1 base from J, the gap between germline ends came to 14 bases. This CDR3 comprises 17 residues. CDR1 is SGHNT, CDR2 YYREEE, per germline (reference sequence). This chain's CDR3 is CASSLAKLAGSYNEQFF. The CDR3 nucleotides are TGTGCCAGCAGCTTGGCCAAACTGGCGGGGTCCTACAATGAGCAGTTCTTC.

This clone was recorded once. V is TRBV6-6 and J is TRBJ2-3; maybe TRBD2 (5 bases). V gave up 7 bases and J gave up 1 base, with 15 bases separating them. The CDR3 has 15 amino acids. CDR1 is MNHNY, CDR2 SVGAGI, per germline (reference sequence). The CDR3 here is CASTSPEAGTDTQYF. Here the CDR3 DNA reads TGTGCCAGCACCTCCCCGGAGGCCGGCACAGATACGCAGTATTTT.

V and J are TRBV12-5 and TRBJ1-5; D unresolved. CDR1 and CDR2 from the germline V gene are LGHNT and FRNRAP. The CDR3 totals 13 residues. V was trimmed by 6 bases and J by 2 bases, leaving 8 bases between them. CDR3 sequence reads: CASGTLGNQPQHF. The CDR3 region has the DNA TGTGCTAGTGGGACACTGGGCAATCAGCCCCAGCATTTT. Full variable domain (remainder filled in from reference TRBV12-5 and TRBJ1-5): DARVTQTPRHKVTEMGQEVTMRCQPILGHNTVFWYRQTMMQGLELLAYFRNRAPLDDSGMPKDRFSAEMPDATLATLKIQPSEPRDSAVYFCASGTLGNQPQHFGDGTRLSIL.

This rearrangement joins TRBV19 to TRBJ1-6; D uncertain. Trimming shortened V by 5 bases and J by 5 bases, and 10 bases separated the two germline ends. The CDR3 contains 14 residues. Germline V lookup: CDR1 LNHDA, CDR2 SQIVND (reference sequence). CDR3 bases: TGTGCCAGTAGTTCTCGGGGTAATAATTCACCCCTCCACTTT. It codes for CASSSRGNNSPLHF. The complete variable domain, with remaining parts taken from reference TRBV19 and TRBJ1-6, reads DGGITQSPKYLFRKEGQNVTLSCEQNLNHDAMYWYRQDPGQGLRLIYYSQIVNDFQKGDIAEGYSVSREKKESFPLTVTSAQKNPTAFYLCASSSRGNNSPLHFGNGTRLTVT.

The chain uses TRBV5-8 and TRBJ2-7, with D possibly TRBD1 on 5 matching bases. The V end lost 4 bases, the J end lost 7 bases, and 18 bases lay between the germline ends. Germline-derived CDR1 and CDR2 are SGHTS and YDEGEE. CDR3 length: 14 residues. CDR3 region: CASSPDSLRREQYF. CDR3 DNA: TGTGCCAGCAGCCCTGACAGTCTTCGCAGGGAGCAGTACTTC. Full variable domain (rest looked up from reference TRBV5-8 and TRBJ2-7): EAGVTQSPTHLIKTRGQQATLRCSPISGHTSVYWYQQALGLGLQFLLWYDEGEERNRGNFPPRFSGRQFPNYSSELNVNALELEDSALYLCASSPDSLRREQYFGPGTRLTVT.

The V call is TRBV11-2, the J call TRBJ1-1; weak D call: TRBD1 (5 bases). CDR1 is SGHAT and CDR2 is FQNNGV in the germline V gene. Trimming cost V 3 bases and J 1 base, with 9 bases left between them. The CDR3 consists of 14 residues. CDR3 coding DNA: TGTGCCAGCAGCTTGGGGAGGGGGAACACTGAAGCTTTCTTT. Translated, it gives CASSLGRGNTEAFF. Drawing the rest from reference TRBV11-2 and TRBJ1-1, the complete variable domain is EAGVAQSPRYKIIEKRQSVAFWCNPISGHATLYWYQQILGQGPKLLIQFQNNGVVDDSQLPKDRFSAERLKGVDSTLKIQPAKLEDSAVYLCASSLGRGNTEAFFGQGTRLTVV.

The V and J genes are TRBV7-2 and TRBJ1-2; D perhaps matches TRBD1 (5 bases). CDR3 length: 17 amino acids. Looked up from germline, CDR1 is SGHTA and CDR2 is FQGNSA. V lost 1 base and J lost 4, with 19 bases in between. CDR3 sequence: CASSLGGGARTFYGYTF. The CDR3 DNA sequence: TGTGCCAGCAGCTTAGGCGGGGGTGCCAGAACTTTCTATGGCTACACCTTC.

The V and J genes are TRBV5-6 and TRBJ2-5; D unresolved. This CDR3 has 13 residues. Between the trimmed V and J ends, which lost 0 bases and 6 bases, there was a span of 9 bases. Germline CDR1 and CDR2: SGHDT and YYEEEE. Written as DNA, the CDR3 is TGTGCCAGCAGCTTGGTAGCCCCAAAGACCCAGTACTTC. Protein product: CASSLVAPKTQYF.

This clone appeared once. The J gene is TRBJ2-7, the V gene TRBV5-6; 7 bases line up with TRBD2. The J segment lost 2 bases and the V segment lost 0 bases, leaving 2 bases of the junction unmatched. CDR3 size: 14 residues. Germline CDR1 SGHDT, CDR2 YYEEEE. Written as DNA, the CDR3 is TGTGCCAGCAGCTTGGGCGGGGGACCCTACGAGCAGTACTTC. Translation: CASSLGGGPYEQYF.

The genes are TRBV13 and TRBJ2-2; D perhaps matches TRBD2 (5 bases). Per germline, CDR1 PRHDT and CDR2 FYEKMQ (reference sequence). Trimming left V 8 bases short and J 1 base short, with 17 bases between. The CDR3 loop spans 16 amino acids. The CDR3 is CASHTTEGGNTGELFF. CDR3 in DNA: TGTGCCAGCCACACGACTGAGGGCGGGAACACCGGGGAGCTGTTTTTT. The full variable domain, rest sourced from reference TRBV13 and TRBJ2-2, is AAGVIQSPRHLIKEKRETATLKCYPIPRHDTVYWYQQGPGQDPQFLISFYEKMQSDKGSIPDRFSAQQFSDYHSELNMSSLELGDSALYFCASHTTEGGNTGELFFGEGSRLTVL.

This clone has only a few counts. The genes are TRBV5-6 and TRBJ1-5; weak D call: TRBD1 (6 bases). The germline V and J ends were trimmed by 4 bases and 4 bases, with 9 bases remaining between them. CDR3 length: 13 amino acids. In germline, CDR1 is SGHDT, CDR2 YYEEEE. The CDR3 loop reads CASSRRGNQPQHF. CDR3 sequence (DNA): TGTGCCAGCAGCCGAAGGGGGAATCAGCCCCAGCATTTT.

This chain joins TRBV7-4 and TRBJ2-5, with unresolved D. The V end was cut by 6 bases, the J end by 5 bases, with 25 bases between. The CDR3 is made up of 17 amino acids. Germline loops: CDR1 SGHVT, CDR2 SQSDAQ. The CDR3 spells CASSERHRIIVDETQYF. Here the CDR3 DNA reads TGTGCCAGCAGTGAACGACACCGGATCATCGTCGACGAGACCCAGTACTTC.

The genes are TRBV30 and TRBJ2-7, with TRBD2 identical over 13 bases. V was clipped by 4 bases and J by 7 bases; unmatched bases: 10. Germline values: CDR1 GTSNPN, CDR2 SVGIG (reference sequence). The CDR3 covers 15 residues. DNA for the CDR3: TGTGCCTGGACGGGTAGGACTAGCGGGAGATTTGAGCAGTACTTC. It encodes CAWTGRTSGRFEQYF.

The CDR3 bases are TGTGCCAGCAGCTTAGCCGGGTTAGATTATGAAAAACTGTTTTTT. This encodes CASSLAGLDYEKLFF. This rearrangement joins TRBV7-2 to TRBJ1-4; D is uncertain. Germline lookup yields CDR1 SGHTA and CDR2 FQGNSA. The CDR3 runs 15 residues. V lost 0 bases and J 6 bases, leaving 11 bases between the germline ends.

This clone was counted between two and nine times. The CDR3 nucleotides are TGTGCCAGCAGCGCACAGGGTCGATACACCGGGGAGCTGTTTTTT. It is translated as CASSAQGRYTGELFF. The V and J genes are TRBV7-6 and TRBJ2-2; D might be TRBD1 (6 bases). The CDR3 spans 15 residues. The germline CDR1 and CDR2 sequences are SGHVS and FNYEAQ. Trimming shortened V by 5 bases and J by 3 bases, and 13 bases separated the two germline ends.

This chain uses TRBV9 with TRBJ2-2; 9 nucleotides line up with TRBD2. V gave up 0 bases and J gave up 0 bases; unmatched junction bases: 3. The CDR3 loop spans 17 amino acids. Germline CDR1 reads SGDLS; CDR2 reads YYNGEE. The CDR3 reads CASSVVAGGTNTGELFF. CDR3 nucleotides: TGTGCCAGCAGCGTAGTGGCGGGAGGGACGAACACCGGGGAGCTGTTTTTT.

This rearrangement joins TRBV29-1 to TRBJ1-4; TRBD1 agrees at 7 bases. V trimming: 0 bases; J trimming: 5 bases; junction bases outside the gene matches: 15. This CDR3 region has 18 residues. CDR1 SQVTM and CDR2 ANQGSEA come from the germline V gene. The CDR3 spells CSVEDLDYEGAENEKLFF. The CDR3 DNA sequence: TGCAGCGTTGAAGATCTTGACTATGAGGGGGCGGAAAATGAAAAACTGTTTTTT.

V and J are TRBV7-9 and TRBJ2-3, with D unclear. The V end was cut by 1 base, the J end by 5 bases, with 10 bases between. This CDR3 is built from 14 residues. CDR1 SEHNR and CDR2 FQNEAQ come from the germline V gene (reference sequence). CDR3 sequence: CASSLVQRGDTQYF. DNA for the CDR3: TGTGCCAGCAGCTTAGTCCAGAGAGGAGATACGCAGTATTTT. Looking up the rest from reference TRBV7-9 and TRBJ2-3 gives the full variable domain: DTGVSQNPRHKITKRGQNVTFRCDPISEHNRLYWYRQTLGQGPEFLTYFQNEAQLEKSRLLSDRFSAERPKGSFSTLEIQRTEQGDSAMYLCASSLVQRGDTQYFGPGTRLTVL.

This chain links TRBV10-3 with TRBJ1-5; no definite D call. The CDR3 runs 14 residues. Germline CDR1 and CDR2: ENHRY and SYGVKD. Trimming left V 3 bases short and J 3 bases short, with 9 bases between. CDR3 bases: TGTGCCATCAGTGAAGACACCCTCAATCAGCCCCAGCATTTT. Its protein is CAISEDTLNQPQHF.

This clone appeared once. The V call is TRBV9, the J call TRBJ2-7; 7 bases agree with TRBD1. Per the germline V gene, CDR1 is SGDLS and CDR2 is YYNGEE. Unmatched junction bases numbered 4, after V lost 4 bases and J lost 3 bases. The length of the CDR3 is 13 residues. The CDR3 loop is CASSPGQSYEQYF. DNA for the CDR3: TGTGCCAGCAGCCCGGGACAGAGCTACGAGCAGTACTTC.

The chain employs TRBV11-2 and TRBJ2-7; 9 bases agree with TRBD2. Germline V lookup: CDR1 SGHAT, CDR2 FQNNGV. The CDR3 spans 16 residues. V lost 0 bases and J lost 2; bases outside the gene matches: 5. CDR3 loop: CASSLDRAGGTYEQYF. The CDR3 bases are TGTGCCAGCAGCTTAGACAGGGCGGGGGGGACCTACGAGCAGTACTTC. Using reference TRBV11-2 and TRBJ2-7 for the parts outside the CDR3, the full variable domain is EAGVAQSPRYKIIEKRQSVAFWCNPISGHATLYWYQQILGQGPKLLIQFQNNGVVDDSQLPKDRFSAERLKGVDSTLKIQPAKLEDSAVYLCASSLDRAGGTYEQYFGPGTRLTVT.

In its sample, this clone was seen once. This sequence joins TRBV4-2 and TRBJ2-7; tentatively, D is TRBD1 (6 bases). This CDR3 has 14 residues. Germline loops: CDR1 LGHNA, CDR2 YNFKEQ. Trimming shortened V by 4 bases and J by 0 bases, and 10 bases separated the two germline ends. The CDR3 protein is CASSRTGSSYEQYF. The CDR3 region has the DNA TGTGCCAGCAGCCGAACAGGGAGCTCCTACGAGCAGTACTTC.

The CDR3 DNA reads as TGCGCCAGCAGTCAACCCCAGGGCCCCTCCTACGAGCAGTACTTC. Its translation is CASSQPQGPSYEQYF. This rearrangement joins TRBV23-1 to TRBJ2-7; possible D gene TRBD1, 5 bases. TRBV23-1 is marked as an open reading frame, function uncertain. With 2 bases removed from V and 0 bases from J, the gap between germline ends came to 11 bases. The CDR3 has 15 amino acids.

V usage is TRBV6-6 and J usage is TRBJ1-6; 9 nucleotides match TRBD1. Germline loops: CDR1 MNHNY, CDR2 SVGAGI (reference sequence). After removal of 10 bases from V and 7 bases from J, the junction contained 8 bases not matched to a gene. This CDR3 spans 14 amino acids. This chain's CDR3 is CATELGTGNSPLHF. In nucleotides, the CDR3 is TGTGCCACTGAGTTAGGGACAGGGAATTCACCCCTCCACTTT.

V is TRBV7-8 and J is TRBJ2-2; a weak D match, TRBD1 (6 bases). Germline V gene sequence: CDR1 SGHVS, CDR2 FQNEAQ. CDR3 length equals 14 residues. Trimming shortened V by 4 bases and J by 3 bases, and 9 bases separated the two germline ends. CDR3 region: CASSWQGYTGELFF. The CDR3 DNA reads TGTGCCAGCAGCTGGCAGGGGTACACCGGGGAGCTGTTTTTT.

DNA of the CDR3: TGTGCCAGTAGTATAGATAGCGGGGGGATCTACGAGCAGTACTTC. Protein: CASSIDSGGIYEQYF. The chain joins TRBV19 to TRBJ2-7; the match to TRBD2 covers 10 bases. The V and J ends lost 0 bases and 3 bases, in that order; junction bases with no gene match: 2. Germline loops: CDR1 LNHDA, CDR2 SQIVND (reference sequence). This CDR3 is 15 amino acids long.

V and J are TRBV30 and TRBJ1-1; unclear D gene. Germline lookup yields CDR1 GTSNPN and CDR2 SVGIG (reference sequence). The CDR3 length is 12 residues. Between the trimmed V and J ends, which lost 3 bases and 1 base, there was a span of 6 bases. CDR3 coding DNA: TGTGCCTGGAGGACATCGAACACTGAAGCTTTCTTT. Protein: CAWRTSNTEAFF.

CDR3 sequence: CASSAHQGAGEKLFF. In DNA form, the CDR3 reads TGTGCCAGCAGCGCTCATCAGGGGGCTGGGGAAAAACTGTTTTTT. The genes are TRBV9 and TRBJ1-4; 8 nucleotides align to TRBD1. Germline CDR1 reads SGDLS; CDR2 reads YYNGEE. CDR3 length: 15 residues. Trimming took 3 bases from V and 8 from J; bases not matched to a gene: 9.

The chain has TRBV19 and TRBJ1-2, with TRBD1 matching over 7 bases. CDR3 length: 16 residues. The V segment lost 0 bases and the J segment 3 bases; nucleotides outside the gene matches: 7. Germline CDR1 reads LNHDA; CDR2 reads SQIVND (reference sequence). CDR3 sequence reads: CASSIDRGTGDYGYTF. For the CDR3, the DNA is TGTGCCAGTAGTATAGACAGAGGAACAGGGGACTATGGCTACACCTTC.

The rearrangement uses TRBV4-1 and TRBJ1-5, with TRBD1 identical over 10 bases. The CDR3 contains 18 residues. V lost 2 bases to trimming and J lost 2 bases; unmatched junction nucleotides: 9. Germline V lookup: CDR1 MGHRA, CDR2 YSYEKL. DNA for the CDR3: TGCGCCAGCAGCCAATTCTCCCCGGACAGGGGGGGCAATCAGCCCCAGCATTTT. Its protein is CASSQFSPDRGGNQPQHF.